This TCR beta chain was identified in a study of OX40 agonist ivuxolimab in advanced cancers. Study conclusions and caveats: Circulating CD4+ and CD8+ T cells showed clonal expansion by week 6 at 0.1 to 3.0 mg/kg.

Germline assignment: CDR1 SEHNR and CDR2 FQNEAQ (reference sequence). The V end was cut by 4 bases, the J end by 10 bases, with 13 bases between. CDR3 length: 13 amino acids. Method: immunoSEQ multiplex PCR; TCRdb's copy keeps in-frame clones and lacks some. The data contain tens of thousands of clones, 82% of them seen just once; the ten biggest clones take up roughly 22%. This clone is labeled as medium-sized. No antigen is known for it. The sequence was obtained from an adult with an advanced solid tumor such as melanoma, head and neck, liver or kidney cancer. The rearrangement links TRBV7-9 to TRBJ1-4; D not certain. The specimen comprised CD4+ or CD8+ T cells sorted from blood, sampled in a trial of the OX40 agonist ivuxolimab. The CDR3 sequence is CASSSQVVGKLFF. CDR3 bases: TGTGCCAGCAGCTCCCAGGTAGTTGGAAAACTGTTTTTT.